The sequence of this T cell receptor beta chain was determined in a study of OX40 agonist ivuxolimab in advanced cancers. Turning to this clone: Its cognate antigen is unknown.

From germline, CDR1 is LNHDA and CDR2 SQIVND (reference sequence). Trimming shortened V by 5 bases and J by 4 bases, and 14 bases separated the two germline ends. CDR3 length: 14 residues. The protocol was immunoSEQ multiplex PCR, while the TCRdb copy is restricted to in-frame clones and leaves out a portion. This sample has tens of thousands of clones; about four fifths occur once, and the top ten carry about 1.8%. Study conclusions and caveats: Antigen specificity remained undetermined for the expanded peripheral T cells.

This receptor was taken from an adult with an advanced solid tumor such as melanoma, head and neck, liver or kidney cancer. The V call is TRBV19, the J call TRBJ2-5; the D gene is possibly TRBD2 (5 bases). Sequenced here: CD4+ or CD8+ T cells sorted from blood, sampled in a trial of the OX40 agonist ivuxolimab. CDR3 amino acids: CASSGRPSGETQYF. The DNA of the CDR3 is TGTGCCAGTAGTGGGAGACCCTCTGGAGAGACCCAGTACTTC.